A single sample is the source of the 32 T cell receptor beta chains below, sequenced in a study of control samples from healthy donors and cancer patients. Sequenced by immunoSEQ multiplex PCR; TCRdb stores in-frame clones only, minus some. The sample contains roughly 80,000 clones, 85% to 90% of which appear only once. Material for sequencing was blood. The receptors originated from a man between 50 and 59 years old in good health.

V gene TRBV7-2 combines with J gene TRBJ2-1; D gene unclear. V gave up 3 bases and J gave up 5 bases, with 14 bases separating them. CDR1 SGHTA and CDR2 FQGNSA come from the germline V gene. This CDR3 spans 15 amino acids. The CDR3 region has the DNA TGTGCCAGCAGCTTGAGCCCCACCCGACACAATGAGCAGTTCTTC. This encodes CASSLSPTRHNEQFF.

CDR3 DNA: TGTGCCAGCTCACCACCTGTAATCGCGAACACTGAAGCTTTCTTT. Protein: CASSPPVIANTEAFF. The rearrangement joins TRBV18 to TRBJ1-1; D unresolved. Trimming took off 0 bases at V and 1 base at J, with 9 bases between the two ends. Germline loops: CDR1 KGHSH, CDR2 LQKENI. The CDR3 has 15 amino acids.

The rearrangement uses TRBV3-1 (or the pseudogene TRBV3-2) and TRBJ2-1, with D possibly being TRBD1 or TRBD2 (5 bases each). This CDR3 has 14 amino acids. Trimming took 6 bases from V and 5 from J, leaving 14 bases between them. Germline CDR1 is LGHDT and CDR2 is YNNKEL (reference sequence). CDR3 protein: CASRPWGKDNEQFF. CDR3 DNA: TGTGCCAGCAGGCCCTGGGGGAAAGACAATGAGCAGTTCTTC.

V and J are TRBV29-1 and TRBJ2-5, with D hard to call. The CDR3 has 14 amino acids. The germline V gene encodes CDR1 SQVTM and CDR2 ANQGSEA. V was pared by 4 bases and J by 6 bases, with 18 bases between. The CDR3 nucleotides read TGCAGCGTTGGTAAACGGACCTCCGGAAAGACCCAGTACTTC. It yields the protein CSVGKRTSGKTQYF. The complete variable domain, with remaining parts taken from reference TRBV29-1 and TRBJ2-5, reads SAVISQKPSRDICQRGTSLTIQCQVDSQVTMMFWYRQQPGQSLTLIATANQGSEATYESGFVIDKFPISRPNLTFSTLTVSNMSPEDSSIYLCSVGKRTSGKTQYFGPGTRLLVL.

The chain uses TRBV2 and TRBJ2-3; D possibly corresponds to TRBD1 (8 bases). Germline assignment: CDR1 SNHLY and CDR2 FYNNEI. V was pared by 6 bases and J by 1 base, with 20 bases between. The CDR3 loop spans 17 amino acids. The CDR3 bases are TGTGCCAGCAGCCTGAGGGGACAGGCGGGGGGCACAGATACGCAGTATTTT. This translates into CASSLRGQAGGTDTQYF.

The CDR3 reads CASSRLDGGVGAGELFF. The DNA for the CDR3 is TGCGCCAGCAGCCGATTAGATGGGGGCGTGGGGGCCGGGGAGCTGTTTTTT. The V call is TRBV5-1, the J call TRBJ2-2; a weak D match, TRBD1 (6 bases). CDR3 size: 17 residues. V was cut by 4 bases and J by 6 bases, with 22 bases left in between. Germline values: CDR1 SGHRS, CDR2 YFSETQ.

CDR3 nucleotides: TGTGCCAGCCGTCTCAGTAGAACGAACACCGGGGAGCTGTTTTTT. Its protein is CASRLSRTNTGELFF. The genes are TRBV6-5 and TRBJ2-2; the D is unclear. V was pared by 8 bases and J by 0 bases, with 13 bases between. This CDR3 region has 15 residues. Germline loops: CDR1 MNHEY, CDR2 SVGAGI.

The chain carries TRBV19 and TRBJ1-1, with 9 bases that match TRBD1. This CDR3 region has 13 residues. The germline V gene has CDR1 LNHDA and CDR2 SQIVND (reference sequence). The ends lost 6 bases at V and 6 bases at J; junction bases unmatched: 5. The chain's CDR3 is CASRHRDRAEAFF. The CDR3, as DNA: TGTGCCAGTAGACATCGGGACAGGGCTGAAGCTTTCTTT.

The rearrangement links TRBV29-1 to TRBJ1-4; 10 bases are a match to TRBD1. V shed 2 bases and J 7 bases; nucleotides not matched to a gene: 4. The length of the CDR3 is 14 residues. The V gene's germline CDR1 is SQVTM and CDR2 ANQGSEA. This CDR3 reads CSVERTGGAEKLFF. DNA for the CDR3: TGCAGCGTTGAACGGACAGGGGGTGCTGAAAAACTGTTTTTT.

The genes are TRBV6-6 and TRBJ2-7; 9 bases map to TRBD1. There are 15 residues in the CDR3. CDR1 MNHNY and CDR2 SVGAGI come from the germline V gene (reference sequence). V dropped 8 bases and J dropped 0; count of bases not matched to a gene: 8. In nucleotides, the CDR3 is TGTGCCAGCGGATACGGACAGGGGAGCTCCTACGAGCAGTACTTC. This translates into CASGYGQGSSYEQYF.

The genes are TRBV12-5 and TRBJ1-2; D is unresolved. CDR1 and CDR2 from the germline V gene are LGHNT and FRNRAP. CDR3 size: 15 residues. The V end lost 4 bases, the J end lost 8 bases, and 20 bases lay between the germline ends. The CDR3 loop is CASGSPLGWGKGYTF. CDR3 sequence (DNA): TGTGCTAGTGGTTCCCCCCTGGGGTGGGGAAAGGGCTACACCTTC.

Comment on this clone: At one end the junction does not follow the germline gene, possibly because of a read error. V usage is TRBV14 and J usage is TRBJ1-1; a weak D match, TRBD1 (6 bases). The CDR3 is 15 amino acids. Germline-derived CDR1 and CDR2 are SGHDN and FVKESK. The CDR3 DNA sequence: TGTGCCAGCAGTCAAGTGGGGGCGCCGGACACTGAAGCTTTCTTT. It yields the protein CASSQVGAPDTEAFF.

The V call is TRBV27, the J call TRBJ1-2, with 7 bases lining up with TRBD1. CDR1 is MNHEY and CDR2 is SMNVEV in the germline V gene (reference sequence). The CDR3 extends over 13 amino acids. The J segment lost 6 bases and the V segment lost 2 bases, leaving 3 bases of the junction unmatched. CDR3 nucleotides: TGTGCCAGCAGTTTAGAACAGGGGAATGGCTACACCTTC. This codes for CASSLEQGNGYTF.

There are a few counts of this clone. The genes are TRBV6-5 and TRBJ1-2; D unclear. CDR3 length equals 14 residues. V lost 8 bases, J lost 1 base, and 14 bases lay in between. Per germline, CDR1 MNHEY and CDR2 SVGAGI. This CDR3 reads CASSIGGYNYGYTF. The CDR3 bases are TGTGCCAGCTCCATTGGTGGTTATAACTATGGCTACACCTTC.

The chain joins TRBV6-1 to TRBJ1-5, with D unresolved. Looked up from germline, CDR1 is MNHNS and CDR2 is SASEGT. V gave up 1 base and J gave up 5 bases, with 6 bases separating them. This CDR3 is built from 13 residues. CDR3 nucleotide sequence: TGTGCCAGCAGTGAAGTTGTTGATCAGCCCCAGCATTTT. Protein sequence: CASSEVVDQPQHF.

V usage is TRBV7-6 and J usage is TRBJ2-7; D possibly corresponds to TRBD1 (5 bases). This CDR3 region has 17 residues. Germline V CDR1 and CDR2: SGHVS, FNYEAQ. Trimming removed 5 bases from V and 5 bases from J, with 25 bases in between. CDR3 bases: TGTGCCAGCAGCACTCCCCGCGTAGACACAGGTTCGGACGAGCAGTACTTC. It specifies CASSTPRVDTGSDEQYF.

The chain is built from TRBV6-1 and TRBJ1-1; maybe TRBD1 (5 bases). V lost 1 base and J 3 bases, leaving 9 bases between the germline ends. The CDR3 covers 14 residues. Germline V CDR1 and CDR2: MNHNS, SASEGT. The CDR3 reads CASSEGGSYTEAFF. DNA of the CDR3: TGTGCCAGCAGTGAAGGGGGGAGCTACACTGAAGCTTTCTTT.

This chain joins TRBV27 and TRBJ1-5; perhaps TRBD1 as D (5 bases). The CDR3 is 13 amino acids. Germline V CDR1 and CDR2: MNHEY, SMNVEV (reference sequence). V lost 6 bases and J lost 5, with 11 bases in between. The CDR3 protein is CASSRGSHQPQHF. Written as DNA, the CDR3 is TGTGCCAGCAGCCGGGGGAGTCATCAGCCCCAGCATTTT.

The CDR3 region is CASRTGGASNSPLHF. The CDR3 nucleotides read TGTGCCAGCAGAACAGGGGGCGCGTCAAATTCACCCCTCCACTTT. This chain joins TRBV2 and TRBJ1-6; 9 positions agree with TRBD1. Germline values: CDR1 SNHLY, CDR2 FYNNEI. The junction had 7 bases not matched to a gene; V was cut back by 6 bases and J by 7 bases. The length of the CDR3 is 15 residues. The variable domain in full, with the rest retrieved from reference TRBV2 and TRBJ1-6, is EPEVTQTPSHQVTQMGQEVILRCVPISNHLYFYWYRQILGQKVEFLVSFYNNEISEKSEIFDDQFSVERPDGSNFTLKIRSTKLEDSAMYFCASRTGGASNSPLHFGNGTRLTVT.

J is TRBJ2-2 and V is TRBV27; possible D gene TRBD1, 6 bases. V lost 5 bases and J 3 bases, leaving 16 bases between the germline ends. Germline V CDR1 and CDR2: MNHEY, SMNVEV (reference sequence). The CDR3 extends over 16 amino acids. Written as DNA, the CDR3 is TGTGCCAGCAGTCTCGCCCTACAGGGCCACACCGGGGAGCTGTTTTTT. Its translation is CASSLALQGHTGELFF.

J is TRBJ1-6 and V is TRBV6-5; D is perhaps TRBD1 (5 bases). The CDR3 runs 12 residues. The germline gives CDR1 MNHEY, CDR2 SVGAGI. V dropped 8 bases and J dropped 8 bases, with 10 bases sitting between them. CDR3 coding DNA: TGTGCCAGCGGACTCAGGGATTCACCCCTCCACTTT. It is translated as CASGLRDSPLHF.

The V call is TRBV5-5, the J call TRBJ2-3; D is tentatively TRBD1 or TRBD2 (7 bases each). V was shortened by 4 bases and J by 1 base, with 13 bases between the two germline ends. Germline-derived CDR1 and CDR2 are SGHKS and YYEKEE (reference sequence). The CDR3 consists of 15 residues. The CDR3 DNA sequence: TGTGCCAGCAGCAAACAGGGGAGGGGCACAGATACGCAGTATTTT. Amino acids: CASSKQGRGTDTQYF.

This sequence joins TRBV19 and TRBJ1-1, with 10 bases fitting TRBD1. The length of the CDR3 is 13 residues. The ends lost 5 bases at V and 7 bases at J; junction bases unmatched: 4. Germline CDR1 LNHDA, CDR2 SQIVND (reference sequence). The CDR3 protein is CASSRQGAIEAFF. Written as DNA, the CDR3 is TGTGCCAGTAGTCGACAGGGGGCGATTGAAGCTTTCTTT.

The rearrangement joins TRBV27 to TRBJ1-2, with unresolved D. Germline V CDR1 and CDR2: MNHEY, SMNVEV (reference sequence). This CDR3 contains 15 residues. V was trimmed by 1 base and J by 4 bases, leaving 13 bases between them. As DNA, the CDR3 is TGTGCCAGCAGTTTATTAGGTCCGGGGATCTATGGCTACACCTTC. It codes for CASSLLGPGIYGYTF.

The chain is built from TRBV30 and TRBJ2-1; 12 bases match TRBD2. The ends lost 8 bases at V and 8 bases at J; junction bases unmatched: 10. The germline gives CDR1 GTSNPN, CDR2 SVGIG (reference sequence). The CDR3 totals 14 residues. The CDR3, as DNA: TGTGCCCGTGGGGCTAGCGGGGGGGGCGATGAGCAGTTCTTC. It encodes CARGASGGGDEQFF.

V gene TRBV5-6 combines with J gene TRBJ1-1; D uncertain. Germline CDR1 SGHDT, CDR2 YYEEEE. The CDR3 length is 13 residues. Trimming took 2 bases from V and 8 from J, leaving 13 bases between them. The CDR3 bases are TGTGCCAGCAGCTTCATAGGAAAAGGGGAAGCTTTCTTT. Encoded protein: CASSFIGKGEAFF.

The chain uses TRBV5-1 and TRBJ2-2; D unclear. V dropped 0 bases and J dropped 4 bases, with 7 bases sitting between them. This CDR3 is 14 amino acids long. Germline values: CDR1 SGHRS, CDR2 YFSETQ. CDR3: CASSLVAATGELFF. The CDR3 DNA sequence: TGCGCCAGCAGCTTGGTGGCAGCCACCGGGGAGCTGTTTTTT.

The chain recombines TRBV12-3 or TRBV12-4 with TRBJ2-2; D gene unclear. The CDR3 is 13 amino acids. V gave up 5 bases and J gave up 4 bases, with 8 bases separating them. The CDR3 DNA reads as TGTGCCAGCAGTCCCAGGTTCACCGGGGAGCTGTTTTTT. It is translated as CASSPRFTGELFF.

The genes are TRBV19 and TRBJ2-1; D possibly uses TRBD1 or TRBD2 (6 bases each). V was trimmed by 2 bases and J by 10 bases, leaving 18 bases between them. The germline V gene encodes CDR1 LNHDA and CDR2 SQIVND (reference sequence). The CDR3 is 15 residues long. This CDR3 is CASSIRGSLGGEQFF. In nucleotides, the CDR3 is TGTGCCAGTAGTATAAGGGGGTCACTAGGAGGGGAGCAGTTCTTC.

The chain employs TRBV18 and TRBJ1-6; D not resolved. The CDR3 covers 16 residues. V lost 3 bases to trimming and J lost 6 bases, with 15 bases between them. Germline loops: CDR1 KGHSH, CDR2 LQKENI. The DNA for the CDR3 is TGTGCCAGCTCACCGCGGATGGCGGGAGTTAATTCACCCCTCCACTTT. This encodes CASSPRMAGVNSPLHF.

The chain carries TRBV9 and TRBJ2-1; TRBD2 agrees at 7 bases. With 0 bases clipped from V and 7 bases from J, the junction kept 13 bases outside the gene matches. Per germline, CDR1 SGDLS and CDR2 YYNGEE. The CDR3 is 17 residues long. CDR3 region: CASSVDLPAGTVNEQFF. CDR3 DNA sequence: TGTGCCAGCAGCGTAGATTTACCAGCGGGGACCGTAAATGAGCAGTTCTTC.

The table lists this clone with a few counts. J is TRBJ2-3 and V is TRBV6-5, with D possibly TRBD2 on 6 matching bases. Germline CDR1 is MNHEY and CDR2 is SVGAGI. Trimming pared 6 bases from V and 0 bases from J, leaving 13 bases between. This CDR3 region has 15 residues. The CDR3 sequence is CASSPPGVSTDTQYF. The CDR3, as DNA: TGTGCCAGCAGCCCCCCGGGGGTCAGCACAGATACGCAGTATTTT.